Following are 11 T cell receptor beta chains from one sample sequenced in a study of blood T cell repertoires in COVID-19. Repertoires were generated with immunoSEQ multiplex PCR, while TCRdb's copy carries only in-frame clones and drops some. Found here are more than 85,000 clones, 70% to 85% of them singletons; the top ten hold roughly 17%. Input material: peripheral blood. These receptors were taken from a woman aged 55-75 years with acute or convalescent COVID-19.

This chain uses TRBV10-3 with TRBJ1-3, with 7 bases fitting TRBD1. CDR3 size: 13 residues. With 11 bases clipped from V and 3 bases from J, the junction kept 7 bases outside the gene matches. The germline gives CDR1 ENHRY, CDR2 SYGVKD. CDR3 region: CAAQGGGGNTIYF. Here the CDR3 DNA reads TGTGCCGCCCAGGGGGGCGGTGGAAACACCATATATTTT.

V gene TRBV30 combines with J gene TRBJ2-5, with 7 bases matching TRBD1. The CDR3 loop spans 15 amino acids. V lost 2 bases to trimming and J lost 4 bases; unmatched junction nucleotides: 10. From germline, CDR1 is GTSNPN and CDR2 SVGIG (reference sequence). DNA for the CDR3: TGTGCCTGGAGTCAAACCGACAGGGCGGGAGAGACCCAGTACTTC. This codes for CAWSQTDRAGETQYF.

The V gene is TRBV15, the J gene TRBJ2-7, with D possibly TRBD2 on 5 matching bases. With 6 bases removed from V and 6 bases from J, the gap between germline ends came to 9 bases. This CDR3 region has 11 residues. Germline V gives CDR1 LNHNV, CDR2 YYDKDF (reference sequence). The CDR3 coding sequence is TGTGCCACCAGGGGGAGTGGCGAGCAGTACTTC. Protein: CATRGSGEQYF.

This chain joins TRBV5-1 and TRBJ2-2, with 12 bases aligning to TRBD1. This CDR3 has 15 residues. J was trimmed by 8 bases and V by 7 bases; bases with no gene match: 9. Germline loops: CDR1 SGHRS, CDR2 YFSETQ. CDR3: CASSSRDRGQGELFF. CDR3 sequence (DNA): TGCGCCAGCTCCTCCCGGGACAGGGGGCAGGGGGAGCTGTTTTTT.

The V call is TRBV5-4, the J call TRBJ2-4, with D possibly being TRBD1 (5 bases). V lost 4 bases and J 0 bases, leaving 8 bases between the germline ends. Germline CDR1 reads SGHNT; CDR2 reads YYREEE (reference sequence). CDR3 size: 14 residues. The CDR3 region is CASSTTGAKNIQYF. For the CDR3, the DNA is TGTGCCAGCAGCACCACAGGAGCCAAAAACATTCAGTACTTC.

The chain uses TRBV4-1 and TRBJ2-7, with TRBD2 matching over 13 bases. Germline assignment: CDR1 MGHRA and CDR2 YSYEKL. The CDR3 covers 17 residues. With 0 bases clipped from V and 6 bases from J, the junction kept 8 bases outside the gene matches. CDR3 coding DNA: TGCGCCAGCAGCCAAGATCTACTAGCGGGGGGGCCCTTCGAGCAGTACTTC. It translates to CASSQDLLAGGPFEQYF.

J is TRBJ2-3 and V is TRBV2, with D possibly matching TRBD2 (5 bases). The CDR3 sequence is 15 residues long. V shed 6 bases and J shed 4 bases, with 17 bases lying between them. Looked up from germline, CDR1 is SNHLY and CDR2 is FYNNEI. CDR3 nucleotides: TGTGCCAGCAGCTTGGGGAATCTCGGGGCAGATACGCAGTATTTT. This translates into CASSLGNLGADTQYF.

This rearrangement joins TRBV6-1 to TRBJ2-1; D gene ambiguous. Trimming removed 1 base at V and 1 base at J, with 8 bases between. CDR1 MNHNS and CDR2 SASEGT come from the germline V gene. This CDR3 has 15 residues. DNA for the CDR3: TGTGCCAGCAGTGAAGGTCAGGTATCCTACAATGAGCAGTTCTTC. It encodes CASSEGQVSYNEQFF.

The chain combines TRBV29-1 with TRBJ2-1; 9 positions match TRBD2. CDR3 size: 15 residues. Germline V CDR1 and CDR2: SQVTM, ANQGSEA. J gave up 7 bases and V 6 bases, and 13 bases lay outside the gene matches. This chain's CDR3 is CSVAPSGGIGNEQFF. The CDR3 DNA is TGCAGCGTGGCGCCGAGCGGGGGGATCGGGAATGAGCAGTTCTTC.

V usage is TRBV7-2 and J usage is TRBJ2-5; 11 nucleotides agree with TRBD1. The CDR3 covers 13 residues. After removal of 11 bases from V and 7 bases from J, the junction contained 9 bases not matched to a gene. Germline V CDR1 and CDR2: SGHTA, FQGNSA. DNA for the CDR3: TGTGCCGCGGGACAGGGGGAAGGTGGGACCCAGTACTTC. Translation: CAAGQGEGGTQYF.

This clone was seen only once. The chain employs TRBV5-4 and TRBJ2-2; TRBD2 might be the D (6 bases). This CDR3 has 15 residues. CDR1 SGHNT and CDR2 YYREEE come from the germline V gene (reference sequence). V was shortened by 6 bases and J by 0 bases, with 12 bases between the two germline ends. The CDR3 coding sequence is TGTGCCAGCACCGGAGGGGTCACGAACACCGGGGAGCTGTTTTTT. Translating it yields CASTGGVTNTGELFF.